This T cell receptor (beta chain) was obtained from a study of spatial heterogeneity in lung cancer. In the study overall: The donors, more than 55 patients with untreated early-stage non-small cell lung cancer, provided the samples. Consistent detection of more beta-chain than alpha-chain sequences was observed.

Time point: blood at routine non-recurrence follow-up after resection. Sequencing was performed on whole RNA extracted from tumor and nontumor lung tissue, or from frozen PBMC, and the material was left unsorted. Unmatched junction bases numbered 5, after V lost 8 bases and J lost 5 bases. This CDR3 is built from 12 residues. From germline, CDR1 is MNHEY and CDR2 SVGAGI. TCRdb redid the calling of the 5' RACE reads with MiXCR, one entry per CDR3 protein. The table lists about 87,000 distinct CDR3 sequences, approximately 20% of them singletons. This clonotype was seen a handful of times. This receptor was obtained from a male donor with early-stage non-small cell lung cancer. The sample was PBMCs, taken at follow-up. This rearrangement joins TRBV6-5 to TRBJ1-1; 7 bases are shared with TRBD1. The CDR3 DNA reads as TGTGCCAGCGGGGGACAGTTGACTGAAGCTTTCTTT. Its protein is CASGGQLTEAFF.